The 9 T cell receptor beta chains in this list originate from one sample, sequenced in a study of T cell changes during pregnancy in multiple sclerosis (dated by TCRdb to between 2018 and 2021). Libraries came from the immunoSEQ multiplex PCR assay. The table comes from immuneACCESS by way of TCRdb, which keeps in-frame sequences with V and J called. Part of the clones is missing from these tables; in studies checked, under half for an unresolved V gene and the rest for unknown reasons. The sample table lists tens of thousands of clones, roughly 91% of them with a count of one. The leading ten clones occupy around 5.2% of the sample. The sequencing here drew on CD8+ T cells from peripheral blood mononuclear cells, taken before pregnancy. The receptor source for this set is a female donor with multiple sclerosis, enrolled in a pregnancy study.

The CDR3 DNA follows: TGTGCCAGCAGCTTAGGGAGGGCGGCTAATGAAAAACTGTTTTTT. Amino acids: CASSLGRAANEKLFF. The genes are TRBV7-8 and TRBJ1-4; D remains ambiguous. CDR1 and CDR2 (germline): SGHVS, FQNEAQ. The V gene lost 1 base and the J gene lost 3 bases, with 9 bases spanning the gap. The CDR3 is made up of 15 amino acids.

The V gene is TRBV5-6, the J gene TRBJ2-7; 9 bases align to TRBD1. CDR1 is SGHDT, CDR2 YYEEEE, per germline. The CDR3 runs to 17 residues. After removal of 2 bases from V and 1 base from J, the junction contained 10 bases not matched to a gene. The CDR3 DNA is TGTGCCAGCAGCTTCTTTACGACCGGGACAGGGTCCTACGAGCAGTACTTC. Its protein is CASSFFTTGTGSYEQYF.

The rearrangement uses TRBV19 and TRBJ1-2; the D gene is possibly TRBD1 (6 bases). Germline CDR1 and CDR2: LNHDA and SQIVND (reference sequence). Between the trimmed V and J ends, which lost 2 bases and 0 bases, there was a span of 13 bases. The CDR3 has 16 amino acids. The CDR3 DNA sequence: TGTGCCAGTAGTATAAGTCGGGACATTCCTAACTATGGCTACACCTTC. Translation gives CASSISRDIPNYGYTF.

Written as DNA, the CDR3 is TGTGCCAGCAGCCGGAACAGGGAACCCCAGCATTTT. This sequence encodes CASSRNREPQHF. The genes are TRBV7-9 and TRBJ1-5, with D tentatively TRBD1 (6 bases). CDR3 length equals 12 residues. V lost 5 bases and J 10 bases, leaving 12 bases between the germline ends. Germline loops: CDR1 SEHNR, CDR2 FQNEAQ (reference sequence).

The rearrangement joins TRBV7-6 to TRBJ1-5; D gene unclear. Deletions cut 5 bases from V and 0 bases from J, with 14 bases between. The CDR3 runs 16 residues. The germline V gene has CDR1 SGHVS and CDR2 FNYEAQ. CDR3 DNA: TGTGCCAGCAGCCGACATCCGCAAGATAGCAATCAGCCCCAGCATTTT. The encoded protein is CASSRHPQDSNQPQHF.

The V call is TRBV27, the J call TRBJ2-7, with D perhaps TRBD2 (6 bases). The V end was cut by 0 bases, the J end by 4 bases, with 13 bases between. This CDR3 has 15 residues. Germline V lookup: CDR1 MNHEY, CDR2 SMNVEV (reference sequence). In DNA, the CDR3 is TGTGCCAGCAGTTTATCGGGACTGGGACTTTACGAGCAGTACTTC. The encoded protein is CASSLSGLGLYEQYF.

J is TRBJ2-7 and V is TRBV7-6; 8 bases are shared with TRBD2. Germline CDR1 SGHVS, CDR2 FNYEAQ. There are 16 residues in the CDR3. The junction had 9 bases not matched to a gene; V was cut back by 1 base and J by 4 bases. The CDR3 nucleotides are TGTGCCAGCAGCTTAGGACCCGGGGGGGGCACGTACGAGCAGTACTTC. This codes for CASSLGPGGGTYEQYF.

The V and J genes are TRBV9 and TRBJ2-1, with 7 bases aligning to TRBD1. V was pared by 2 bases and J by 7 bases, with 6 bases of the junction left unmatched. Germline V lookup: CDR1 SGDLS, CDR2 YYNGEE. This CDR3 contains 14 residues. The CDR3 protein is CASSVSGTENEQFF. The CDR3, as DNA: TGTGCCAGCAGCGTGTCCGGGACAGAAAATGAGCAGTTCTTC.

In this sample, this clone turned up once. The CDR3 sequence is CASSPQTTRDITNEKLFF. The CDR3 bases are TGTGCCAGCTCACCACAAACAACCCGGGACATCACTAATGAAAAACTGTTTTTT. The chain joins TRBV18 to TRBJ1-4, with a possible D match to TRBD1 (6 bases). Per germline, CDR1 KGHSH and CDR2 LQKENI. The germline V and J ends were trimmed by 1 base and 2 bases, with 17 bases remaining between them. The CDR3 contains 18 residues.